Shown below are 9 T cell receptor beta chains from a single sample sequenced in a study of early T cells in non-severe SARS-CoV-2 infection. One entry per CDR3 protein results from TCRdb running MiXCR on the 5' RACE reads. This table has about 46,000 distinct CDR3 sequences, approximately 5.1% appearing once. Source: whole blood, taken at baseline. All receptors come from an adult who was a healthcare worker with PCR-confirmed SARS-CoV-2 infection or an uninfected control (not recorded which).

This clonotype was detected ten times or more. CDR3 coding DNA: TGTGCCAGCAGTGAAGCAGGGGATAGGTACAATGAGCAGTTCTTC. Protein product: CASSEAGDRYNEQFF. The chain combines TRBV6-1 with TRBJ2-1; maybe TRBD1 (5 bases). Germline V gene data show CDR1 as MNHNS and CDR2 as SASEGT. The CDR3 has 15 residues. V was shortened by 0 bases and J by 4 bases, with 10 bases between the two germline ends.

In its sample, this clonotype was seen many times. This chain connects TRBV11-2 to TRBJ1-2; D call uncertain. V lost 3 bases and J lost 6, with 11 bases in between. From germline, CDR1 is SGHAT and CDR2 FQNNGV. The CDR3 contains 13 residues. CDR3 protein: CASSLRLPDGYTF. The DNA of the CDR3 is TGTGCCAGCAGCTTGAGACTGCCAGATGGCTACACCTTC.

The chain employs TRBV5-1 and TRBJ2-1; TRBD2 matches 11 bases. This CDR3 has 16 residues. CDR1 is SGHRS, CDR2 YFSETQ, per germline. V gave up 4 bases and J gave up 4 bases; unmatched junction bases: 7. CDR3 bases: TGCGCCAGCAGCCCTCGCCTAGCGGGGGGTTACAATGAGCAGTTCTTC. Translation gives CASSPRLAGGYNEQFF.

This clonotype was counted only a few times. The rearrangement joins TRBV6-6 to TRBJ2-5; D unclear. The V end was cut by 5 bases, the J end by 4 bases, with 14 bases between. CDR3 length equals 14 residues. The V gene's germline CDR1 is MNHNY and CDR2 SVGAGI (reference sequence). The CDR3 loop reads CASSQPEVPETQYF. As DNA, the CDR3 is TGTGCCAGCAGTCAACCCGAAGTTCCAGAGACCCAGTACTTC.

Many counts were recorded for this clonotype. This chain joins TRBV5-8 and TRBJ2-7; the D is unclear. The CDR3 covers 13 residues. V gave up 5 bases and J gave up 2 bases, with 11 bases separating them. The germline CDR1 and CDR2 sequences are SGHTS and YDEGEE. CDR3 sequence: CASSPDGAYEQYF. The CDR3 nucleotides read TGTGCCAGCAGTCCTGACGGAGCCTACGAGCAGTACTTC.

This clonotype was detected many times. The chain combines TRBV29-1 with TRBJ2-7, with D tentatively TRBD1 or TRBD2 (5 bases each). CDR1 and CDR2 from the germline V gene are SQVTM and ANQGSEA. Trimming cost V 1 base and J 3 bases, with 7 bases left between them. This CDR3 is built from 12 residues. CDR3 loop: CSVEVGGYEQYF. The CDR3 DNA reads as TGCAGCGTTGAAGTTGGGGGCTACGAGCAGTACTTC.

This clonotype was seen repeatedly, ten times or more. V usage is TRBV27 and J usage is TRBJ1-6, with D unresolved. The CDR3 has 14 amino acids. Germline assignment: CDR1 MNHEY and CDR2 SMNVEV (reference sequence). The V and J ends lost 5 bases and 15 bases respectively, with 20 bases between them. The CDR3 bases are TGTGCCAGCAGTCCCGGTGGCACTCCTCGGGGCCTCCACTTT. Its protein is CASSPGGTPRGLHF.

This clonotype was detected many times. The chain has TRBV18 and TRBJ2-5, with D uncertain. CDR3 length equals 15 residues. Germline values: CDR1 KGHSH, CDR2 LQKENI. Trimming took off 1 base at V and 7 bases at J, with 16 bases between the two ends. For the CDR3, the DNA is TGTGCCAGCTCACCACGGGTCGATCCGACGGTGACCCAGTACTTC. It codes for CASSPRVDPTVTQYF. Full variable domain (remainder filled in from reference TRBV18 and TRBJ2-5): NAGVMQNPRHLVRRRGQEARLRCSPMKGHSHVYWYRQLPEEGLKFMVYLQKENIIDESGMPKERFSAEFPKEGPSILRIQQVVRGDSAAYFCASSPRVDPTVTQYFGPGTRLLVL.

The chain is built from TRBV5-6 and TRBJ2-7; D is perhaps TRBD2 (6 bases). Trimming took 2 bases from V and 3 from J, leaving 12 bases between them. Per germline, CDR1 SGHDT and CDR2 YYEEEE. This CDR3 region has 14 residues. In DNA, the CDR3 is TGTGCCAGCAGCTTCGAGACTAGTAACTACGAGCAGTACTTC. It is translated as CASSFETSNYEQYF.